This T cell receptor beta chain emerged from a study of technical replicates of blood from a few donors. The CDR3 has 13 residues. V was clipped by 6 bases and J by 4 bases, with 15 bases between them. Germline V gene sequence: CDR1 SQVTM, CDR2 ANQGSEA. In the case of this clone: The same CDR3 arises from other DNA sequences in this sample as well.

The method was immunoSEQ multiplex PCR; TCRdb's version includes in-frame clones alone and lacks a portion of them. The repertoire has some 75,000 clones, about 96% of them found once; the top ten carry about 0.33%. The TCR comes from a human donor in good health. Specimen: T cells isolated from PBMCs. This sequence joins TRBV29-1 and TRBJ1-1; unclear D gene. The CDR3 loop is CSVRDYMTTEAFF. In nucleotides, the CDR3 is TGCAGCGTACGGGATTATATGACCACTGAAGCTTTCTTT.